The 29 T cell receptor beta chains below all came from one sample that was sequenced in a study of OX40 agonist ivuxolimab in advanced cancers. Libraries were prepared through the immunoSEQ multiplex PCR assay. The immuneACCESS repertoire file appears here via TCRdb, limited to in-frame rearrangements. These files lack a portion of the clones; in checked studies, under half of the deficit traces to unresolved V genes, and the cause of the others is not known. The sample table lists about 68,000 clones, roughly nine tenths of them with a count of one. The ten largest clones take up about 0.31% of the sample. The sample was CD4+ or CD8+ T cells sorted from blood, taken in a trial of the OX40 agonist ivuxolimab. Receptors originate from an adult with an advanced solid tumor such as melanoma, head and neck, liver or kidney cancer.

The V and J genes are TRBV7-9 and TRBJ1-6; 9 bases agree with TRBD1. V was clipped by 5 bases and J by 7 bases; unmatched bases: 6. CDR3 length: 15 amino acids. Germline V lookup: CDR1 SEHNR, CDR2 FQNEAQ (reference sequence). The CDR3, as DNA: TGTGCCAGCAGCCGAGGGACAGGGCTCAATTCACCCCTCCACTTT. Translating it yields CASSRGTGLNSPLHF.

The rearrangement links TRBV16 to TRBJ1-1, with a possible D match to TRBD1 (5 bases). The CDR3 has 13 amino acids. Deletions cut 6 bases from V and 2 bases from J, with 10 bases between. Germline CDR1 is KGHSY and CDR2 is FQNENV. CDR3 bases: TGTGCCAGCAGGAAAGACAGTAACACTGAAGCTTTCTTT. This encodes CASRKDSNTEAFF. The full variable domain, with the rest looked up from reference TRBV16 and TRBJ1-1, is GEEVAQTPKHLVRGEGQKAKLYCAPIKGHSYVFWYQQVLKNEFKFLISFQNENVFDETGMPKERFSAKCLPNSPCSLEIQATKLEDSAVYFCASRKDSNTEAFFGQGTRLTVV.

This clone was observed a handful of times. The CDR3 nucleotides are TGTGCCAGTCGTACGGGGCTCTATGGCTACACCTTC. Amino acids: CASRTGLYGYTF. The chain has TRBV19 and TRBJ1-2; tentatively, D is TRBD1 (5 bases). The CDR3 has 12 amino acids. CDR1 is LNHDA and CDR2 is SQIVND in the germline V gene (reference sequence). V lost 8 bases and J 4 bases, leaving 11 bases between the germline ends.

The V gene is TRBV11-2, the J gene TRBJ2-3; TRBD1 aligns across 7 bases. Germline CDR1 is SGHAT and CDR2 is FQNNGV. The CDR3 has 13 residues. V gave up 5 bases and J gave up 4 bases; unmatched junction bases: 3. This CDR3 reads CASSMTGPDTQYF. CDR3 coding DNA: TGTGCCAGCAGCATGACAGGGCCAGATACGCAGTATTTT.

The chain couples TRBV10-2 to TRBJ2-4; D possibly corresponds to TRBD1 (6 bases). CDR1 and CDR2 from the germline V gene are WSHSY and SAAADI. V was clipped by 3 bases and J by 0 bases, with 21 bases between them. The CDR3 contains 19 residues. The CDR3 nucleotides read TGCGCCAGCAGTGAAACCGGGACAACCCCGAAGCTAGCCAAAAACATTCAGTACTTC. This sequence encodes CASSETGTTPKLAKNIQYF.

This clone was seen only once. The V gene is TRBV19, the J gene TRBJ2-1; 8 positions match TRBD2. Germline V gives CDR1 LNHDA, CDR2 SQIVND (reference sequence). Trimming cost V 10 bases and J 3 bases; bases outside gene matches: 2. This CDR3 contains 12 residues. CDR3 region: CANGTSYNEQFF. As DNA, the CDR3 is TGTGCCAACGGGACTAGCTACAATGAGCAGTTCTTC.

This chain links TRBV6-1 with TRBJ1-2; D is ambiguous. Germline V gene data show CDR1 as MNHNS and CDR2 as SASEGT. This CDR3 is built from 14 residues. V was trimmed by 7 bases and J by 3 bases, leaving 15 bases between them. CDR3 in amino acids: CASILSLWDYGYTF. CDR3 bases: TGTGCCAGCATATTATCTCTTTGGGACTATGGCTACACCTTC.

V and J are TRBV28 and TRBJ2-7; TRBD1 is a possible D gene (6 bases). V was trimmed by 3 bases and J by 3 bases, leaving 12 bases between them. Germline V lookup: CDR1 MDHEN, CDR2 SYDVKM. The CDR3 is 14 amino acids. In DNA form, the CDR3 reads TGTGCCAGCAGTTTGACAGGACCCTACTACGAGCAGTACTTC. Translated, it gives CASSLTGPYYEQYF.

The chain links TRBV6-1 to TRBJ2-1; TRBD2 agrees at 8 bases. J lost 7 bases, V lost 8 bases, and 4 bases had no gene match. CDR3 length: 12 residues. Germline-derived CDR1 and CDR2 are MNHNS and SASEGT. The CDR3 sequence: CASPGGGNEQFF. Written as DNA, the CDR3 is TGTGCCAGCCCGGGAGGGGGGAATGAGCAGTTCTTC.

This chain uses TRBV7-6 with TRBJ1-2, with a possible D match to TRBD1 (6 bases). The CDR3 contains 18 residues. Trimming shortened V by 1 base and J by 2 bases, and 20 bases separated the two germline ends. Germline V gives CDR1 SGHVS, CDR2 FNYEAQ. The CDR3 loop is CASSLVPAFGQSNYGYTF. The CDR3, as DNA: TGTGCCAGCAGCTTAGTACCCGCGTTTGGACAGTCAAACTATGGCTACACCTTC.

The CDR3 protein is CASSLWGGLAGDETQYF. In nucleotides, the CDR3 is TGTGCCAGCAGTTTATGGGGGGGACTAGCGGGAGACGAGACCCAGTACTTC. V and J are TRBV28 and TRBJ2-5; 14 bases match TRBD2. The CDR3 spans 17 residues. Germline lookup yields CDR1 MDHEN and CDR2 SYDVKM. With 0 bases clipped from V and 5 bases from J, the junction kept 5 bases outside the gene matches.

For this clone: This specimen includes other DNA sequences encoding the same CDR3. J is TRBJ2-5 and V is TRBV5-1; TRBD1 is a possible D gene (5 bases). V lost 0 bases, J lost 3 bases, and 9 bases lay in between. Germline CDR1 SGHRS, CDR2 YFSETQ. CDR3 size: 14 residues. The CDR3 region has the DNA TGCGCCAGCAGCTTGGGTGACAGAGAAGAGACCCAGTACTTC. Amino acid sequence: CASSLGDREETQYF.

The chain employs TRBV7-2 and TRBJ2-7; TRBD2 matches 8 bases. This CDR3 contains 15 residues. Germline CDR1 SGHTA, CDR2 FQGNSA. The trim removed 1 base at V and 2 bases at J, leaving 4 bases unmatched. CDR3 sequence reads: CASSLELAGTYEQYF. The DNA of the CDR3 is TGTGCCAGCAGCTTAGAATTAGCGGGAACCTACGAGCAGTACTTC.

The chain couples TRBV5-6 to TRBJ1-3; D ambiguous. The V and J ends lost 0 bases and 4 bases respectively, with 14 bases between them. Per germline, CDR1 SGHDT and CDR2 YYEEEE. This CDR3 spans 16 amino acids. The DNA for the CDR3 is TGTGCCAGCAGCTTGGTATTTCGGGAATCCGGAAACACCATATATTTT. Translation: CASSLVFRESGNTIYF. Together with reference TRBV5-6 and TRBJ1-3, the CDR3 gives the full variable domain: DAGVTQSPTHLIKTRGQQVTLRCSPKSGHDTVSWYQQALGQGPQFIFQYYEEEERQRGNFPDRFSGHQFPNYSSELNVNALLLGDSALYLCASSLVFRESGNTIYFGEGSWLTVV.

The chain uses TRBV6-5 and TRBJ1-3, with D maybe TRBD1 (5 bases). Germline values: CDR1 MNHEY, CDR2 SVGAGI. The CDR3 extends over 14 amino acids. V lost 3 bases and J 1 base, leaving 7 bases between the germline ends. The CDR3 protein is CASSYGGSGNTIYF. CDR3 in DNA: TGTGCCAGCAGTTATGGGGGATCTGGAAACACCATATATTTT.

This clone was found once. This chain joins TRBV2 and TRBJ2-7; 7 nucleotides align to TRBD1. Germline trimming cut 5 bases from V and 4 bases from J; bases unmatched to any gene: 14. The length of the CDR3 is 16 residues. Germline loops: CDR1 SNHLY, CDR2 FYNNEI. The CDR3 coding sequence is TGTGCCAGCAGTAACCGACAGGGCCTAGACCCTTACGAGCAGTACTTC. The encoded protein is CASSNRQGLDPYEQYF. Full variable domain (missing parts from reference TRBV2 and TRBJ2-7): EPEVTQTPSHQVTQMGQEVILRCVPISNHLYFYWYRQILGQKVEFLVSFYNNEISEKSEIFDDQFSVERPDGSNFTLKIRSTKLEDSAMYFCASSNRQGLDPYEQYFGPGTRLTVT.

The chain is built from TRBV6-1 and TRBJ1-5; 11 bases line up with TRBD1. Germline V gene lookup returns CDR1 MNHNS and CDR2 SASEGT. This CDR3 contains 14 residues. V shed 6 bases and J 4 bases; nucleotides not matched to a gene: 2. The CDR3 protein is CASRGTGGNQPQHF. CDR3 bases: TGTGCCAGCAGGGGGACAGGGGGTAATCAGCCCCAGCATTTT.

The chain joins TRBV5-1 to TRBJ1-4; D might be TRBD1 (6 bases). Trimming stripped 1 base from V and 7 bases from J, with 11 bases between. CDR1 SGHRS and CDR2 YFSETQ come from the germline V gene. The CDR3 has 14 residues. This chain's CDR3 is CASSLTGQAEKLFF. The CDR3 DNA sequence: TGCGCCAGCAGCTTGACAGGGCAGGCTGAAAAACTGTTTTTT.

As for this clone: An end of the junction does not agree with germline; a read error may underlie this. This chain's CDR3 is CASSLERGTEAFF. The CDR3 coding sequence is TGTGCTAGCAGCTTAGAACGTGGGACTGAAGCTTTCTTT. V is TRBV7-7 and J is TRBJ1-1; unclear D gene. CDR1 is SSHAT, CDR2 FNYEAQ, per germline (reference sequence). The CDR3 consists of 13 residues.

J is TRBJ1-5 and V is TRBV19; tentatively, D is TRBD1 (6 bases). Germline CDR1 is LNHDA and CDR2 is SQIVND (reference sequence). CDR3 length equals 15 residues. V was clipped by 5 bases and J by 2 bases, with 13 bases between them. DNA of the CDR3: TGTGCCAGTAGTCGGACAGCCGTGGGCAATCAGCCCCAGCATTTT. It codes for CASSRTAVGNQPQHF.

This clone was observed a handful of times. V gene TRBV6-5 combines with J gene TRBJ2-7, with TRBD1 as a possible D gene (5 bases). Germline V gene lookup returns CDR1 MNHEY and CDR2 SVGAGI. V was cut by 0 bases and J by 0 bases, with 6 bases left in between. This CDR3 has 14 residues. For the CDR3, the DNA is TGTGCCAGCAGTTACTCGCAGGGCTCCTACGAGCAGTACTTC. Its translation is CASSYSQGSYEQYF.

The rearrangement uses TRBV2 and TRBJ2-3; 8 positions match TRBD1. CDR1 is SNHLY, CDR2 FYNNEI, per germline. The CDR3 is made up of 12 amino acids. Trimming at V came to 10 bases and at J to 3 bases, leaving 3 bases not matched to a gene. CDR3 region: CANGQGTDTQYF. CDR3 in DNA: TGTGCCAACGGACAGGGAACAGATACGCAGTATTTT.

The rearrangement joins TRBV2 to TRBJ2-4; the match to TRBD1 covers 7 bases. The CDR3 is made up of 13 amino acids. Unmatched junction bases numbered 0, after V lost 6 bases and J lost 1 base. In germline, CDR1 is SNHLY, CDR2 FYNNEI. The CDR3 region has the DNA TGTGCCAGCAGGGACAGGGCCAAAAACATTCAGTACTTC. Its protein product is CASRDRAKNIQYF.

Concerning this clone itself: At one end, the junction sequence differs from germline, possibly due to a read error. J is TRBJ2-2 and V is TRBV7-7; D possibly corresponds to TRBD1 (6 bases). The CDR3 spans 14 residues. Germline V gene data show CDR1 as SSHAT and CDR2 as FNYEAQ (reference sequence). CDR3 DNA sequence: TGTGCTAGCAGCTTAGTTAGGGGGACCGGGGAGCTGTTTTTT. Its translation is CASSLVRGTGELFF.

The chain couples TRBV13 to TRBJ2-3; TRBD2 aligns across 14 bases. The CDR3 totals 17 residues. J lost 4 bases, V lost 6 bases, and 9 bases had no gene match. CDR1 and CDR2 (germline): PRHDT, FYEKMQ (reference sequence). DNA of the CDR3: TGTGCCAGCAGTTTACCGGGACTAGCGGGAGTTGCAGATACGCAGTATTTT. Translation: CASSLPGLAGVADTQYF.

V is TRBV11-2 and J is TRBJ2-1; D remains unclear. The CDR3 has 16 residues. Germline loops: CDR1 SGHAT, CDR2 FQNNGV. The V end lost 1 base, the J end lost 0 bases, and 10 bases lay between the germline ends. The CDR3 coding sequence is TGTGCCAGCAGCTTAGTATCTAGGCCCTCCTACAATGAGCAGTTCTTC. Its translation is CASSLVSRPSYNEQFF.

V gene TRBV15 combines with J gene TRBJ2-3; D remains unclear. Germline V CDR1 and CDR2: LNHNV, YYDKDF (reference sequence). The CDR3 is 18 residues long. Trimming took 2 bases from V and 6 from J, leaving 24 bases between them. The CDR3 here is CATSRSELLSGVSDTQYF. DNA for the CDR3: TGTGCCACCAGCAGATCCGAACTACTATCCGGAGTTTCGGATACGCAGTATTTT.

The chain combines TRBV6-1 with TRBJ1-3; no clear D gene. Germline assignment: CDR1 MNHNS and CDR2 SASEGT. V was trimmed by 2 bases and J by 0 bases, leaving 8 bases between them. The CDR3 covers 15 residues. The CDR3 DNA is TGTGCCAGCAGTGAACAGTGGAACTCTGGAAACACCATATATTTT. Amino acids: CASSEQWNSGNTIYF.

The chain links TRBV7-2 to TRBJ1-5; 9 bases are shared with TRBD1. Germline-derived CDR1 and CDR2 are SGHTA and FQGNSA. After removal of 5 bases from V and 6 bases from J, the junction contained 8 bases not matched to a gene. The CDR3 sequence is 15 residues long. This CDR3 is CASSVGTGLGQPQHF. Here the CDR3 DNA reads TGTGCCAGCAGCGTAGGGACAGGGCTTGGTCAGCCCCAGCATTTT.